A selection of T cell receptor beta chains follows, all from one sample in a study of blood T cell repertoires in COVID-19. Repertoires were generated with immunoSEQ multiplex PCR, while TCRdb's copy carries only in-frame clones and drops some. The sample shows fewer than 350,000 clones, 90% of them seen only once. Sample: peripheral blood. The receptors come from a woman aged 30 to 39 with COVID-19, enrolled during active disease. The CDR3 runs from the conserved cysteine through the conserved F or W. The order of the fields is clone size, D gene, V gene, J gene, CDR3 protein, CDR3 DNA. The D gene is left open where the match is weak. Size is stated for part of the rows, as once, few or many counts, or as a class when the clone is expanded.

-	TRBD2	TRBV4-3	TRBJ2-1	CASSQGSGATDYNEQFF	TGCGCCAGCAGCCAAGGGAGCGGGGCCACAGATTACAATGAGCAGTTCTTC
once	TRBD1	TRBV6-5	TRBJ1-4	CASSPDRGGEKLFF	TGTGCCAGCAGTCCCGACAGGGGAGGGGAAAAACTGTTTTTT
-	-	TRBV6-6	TRBJ2-1	CASSQRNSYNEQFF	TGTGCCAGCAGCCAGCGGAACTCCTACAATGAGCAGTTCTTC
-	-	TRBV4-1	TRBJ2-2	CASSQRGGELFF	TGCGCCAGCAGCCAGCGGGGCGGGGAGCTGTTTTTT
-	TRBD2	TRBV28	TRBJ2-7	CASSLSGGSYEQYF	TGTGCCAGCAGTTTGTCCGGGGGGTCCTACGAGCAGTACTTC
-	-	TRBV9	TRBJ1-3	CASSVVGGSGNTIYF	TGTGCCAGCAGCGTAGTGGGGGGTTCTGGAAACACCATATATTTT
-	-	TRBV9	TRBJ1-5	CASSPSAADYQPQHF	TGTGCCAGCAGCCCCTCAGCGGCGGATTATCAGCCCCAGCATTTT
-	-	TRBV29-1	TRBJ1-5	CSVGEGGGQPQHF	TGCAGCGTGGGAGAAGGGGGGGGACAGCCCCAGCATTTT
once	-	TRBV6-5	TRBJ2-7	CASSYGQVSYEQYF	TGTGCCAGCAGTTACGGGCAGGTCTCCTACGAGCAGTACTTC
-	TRBD2	TRBV6-2/TRBV6-3	TRBJ2-7	CASSENSGRAHDEQYF	TGTGCCAGCAGCGAGAATAGCGGGAGGGCCCACGACGAGCAGTACTTC
-	TRBD2	TRBV2	TRBJ2-1	CASSELGLAGPSYNEQFF	TGTGCCAGCAGTGAATTAGGACTAGCGGGACCCTCCTACAATGAGCAGTTCTTC
once	-	TRBV30	TRBJ1-2	CAWMGRGGYGYTF	TGTGCCTGGATGGGCCGGGGGGGCTATGGCTACACCTTC
-	-	TRBV5-1	TRBJ2-5	CASPSFWGQGETQYF	TGCGCCAGCCCAAGCTTCTGGGGGCAGGGAGAGACCCAGTACTTC
-	TRBD2	TRBV2	TRBJ2-3	CASSELGTSGTFTDTQYF	TGTGCCAGCAGTGAACTGGGGACTAGCGGGACATTCACAGATACGCAGTATTTT